These T cell receptor beta chains were read from a single sample in a study of control samples from healthy donors and cancer patients. Profiled with immunoSEQ multiplex PCR; TCRdb holds only in-frame clones, not every one. This table has under 200,000 clones, roughly 94% appearing once. The sample comprised PBMCs. Source of these receptors: a man aged 55 to 70 with colorectal cancer. Both conserved end residues are trimmed from each CDR3. A D gene is named only where the DNA matches it firmly.

TRBJ2-7 | 15 | TRBV3-1/TRBV3-2 | TRBD2 | ASSPPRLAGGGNEQY
TRBJ2-1 | 11 | TRBV5-1 | - | ASSLVPGNEQF
TRBJ1-2 | 14 | TRBV11-2 | - | ASRQSPGTPIYGYT
TRBJ1-2 | 12 | TRBV18 | - | ASSPSRDGRGYT
TRBJ1-2 | 11 | TRBV5-5 | - | ASSLEEAYGYT
TRBJ2-5 | 12 | TRBV7-2 | TRBD2 | ASSQRPGGVTQY
TRBJ2-7 | 12 | TRBV19 | - | ASSVQGRLGEQY
TRBJ1-5 | 12 | TRBV6-5 | TRBD1 | ASSYGQGNQPQH
TRBJ1-2 | 12 | TRBV6-6 | TRBD1 | ASSHTGGNYGYT
TRBJ2-7 | 11 | TRBV7-7 | - | ASSLGGAAEQY
TRBJ2-7 | 10 | TRBV7-9 | - | ASSPDVYEQY
TRBJ2-5 | 12 | TRBV27 | TRBD1 | ASSLDRGRETQY
TRBJ1-5 | 12 | TRBV10-1 | - | ASISNVGNQPQH
TRBJ1-5 | 13 | TRBV18 | - | ASSPPRGGNQPQH
TRBJ2-1 | 11 | TRBV5-1 | - | ASSLGVDNEQF
TRBJ1-2 | 13 | TRBV3-1/TRBV3-2 | - | ASSVRLQGPYGYT
TRBJ2-1 | 14 | TRBV7-8 | TRBD2 | ASSLGAGGPENEQF
TRBJ1-5 | 13 | TRBV27 | TRBD1 | ASRAQGARHQPQH
TRBJ2-7 | 11 | TRBV7-2 | - | ASSRPGTWGQY
TRBJ2-1 | 14 | TRBV11-3 | TRBD2 | ASSLNSGGSHNEQF
TRBJ2-7 | 14 | TRBV6-6 | - | ASSYHWDGESYEQY
TRBJ1-1 | 11 | TRBV11-2 | - | ASSLQIEAEAF
TRBJ1-5 | 12 | TRBV6-2/TRBV6-3 | - | ASSFGQGGQPQH
TRBJ2-7 | 12 | TRBV6-1 | - | ASSEKAEYYEQY
TRBJ1-5 | 10 | TRBV29-1 | - | SVGQGGQPQH
TRBJ1-2 | 11 | TRBV4-1 | - | ASSQDPGRGYT